The 27 T cell receptor beta chains below all came from one sample that was sequenced in a study of cytomegalovirus exposure and HLA in healthy donors. Both 60 Vbeta primers and 13 Jbeta primers went into the PCR. Here immunoSEQ multiplex PCR was the method, and the copy in TCRdb shows in-frame clones only, minus some. The table has around 200,000 clones, 80% to 90% seen once. Sequenced material: PBMCs. These receptors were taken from a girl under 10 years old in good health and CMV-seropositive.

This clone appeared a few times. Other DNA sequences in the sample encode the same CDR3. The gene calls are TRBV6-1 and TRBJ2-2; 7 nucleotides agree with TRBD1. Germline loops: CDR1 MNHNS, CDR2 SASEGT. The CDR3 is made up of 14 amino acids. J gave up 2 bases and V 6 bases, and 3 bases lay outside the gene matches. The CDR3 sequence: CASRGTANTGELFF. CDR3 bases: TGTGCCAGCAGAGGGACAGCTAACACCGGGGAGCTGTTTTTT.

The J gene is TRBJ1-5, the V gene TRBV5-5; D is perhaps TRBD1 (5 bases). CDR1 and CDR2 from the germline V gene are SGHKS and YYEKEE (reference sequence). V was pared by 2 bases and J by 0 bases, with 9 bases between. This CDR3 has 15 residues. As DNA, the CDR3 is TGTGCCAGCAGCTTTCGGGGGGATAGCAATCAGCCCCAGCATTTT. This sequence encodes CASSFRGDSNQPQHF.

The chain carries TRBV4-2 and TRBJ1-1; no firm D call. Deletions cut 4 bases from V and 10 bases from J, with 16 bases between. This CDR3 spans 13 amino acids. The germline CDR1 and CDR2 sequences are LGHNA and YNFKEQ. The CDR3 loop reads CASSPEGRWGAFF. DNA of the CDR3: TGTGCCAGCAGCCCCGAAGGGAGGTGGGGAGCTTTCTTT.

The chain combines TRBV4-2 with TRBJ1-3, with D unclear. Germline-derived CDR1 and CDR2 are LGHNA and YNFKEQ. V was clipped by 0 bases and J by 0 bases, with 6 bases between them. The CDR3 is made up of 15 amino acids. This CDR3 reads CASSQDRSSGNTIYF. The CDR3 DNA reads TGTGCCAGCAGCCAAGACAGATCCTCTGGAAACACCATATATTTT.

This clone showed up just once. V usage is TRBV10-1 and J usage is TRBJ2-7; 8 bases are shared with TRBD1. V lost 0 bases and J lost 3; bases outside the gene matches: 4. Germline V gene lookup returns CDR1 WNHNN and CDR2 SYGVQD (reference sequence). The CDR3 is 15 residues long. The CDR3 loop reads CASSESNRGNYEQYF. DNA of the CDR3: TGCGCCAGCAGTGAGTCGAACAGGGGGAACTACGAGCAGTACTTC.

The V and J genes are TRBV6-1 and TRBJ1-2; D not resolved. The CDR3 consists of 18 residues. Germline V lookup: CDR1 MNHNS, CDR2 SASEGT. V lost 1 base, J lost 4 bases, and 22 bases lay in between. The DNA of the CDR3 is TGTGCCAGCAGTGAAGGAATCTTATTATCGTTACTGATCTATGGCTACACCTTC. Translation: CASSEGILLSLLIYGYTF.

The V and J genes are TRBV9 and TRBJ2-7, with a weak D call TRBD2 (6 bases). Trimming took 0 bases from V and 5 from J, leaving 12 bases between them. Germline assignment: CDR1 SGDLS and CDR2 YYNGEE. The CDR3 runs 14 residues. In DNA form, the CDR3 reads TGTGCCAGCAGCGTAGGGGGGGACGTCCACGAGCAGTACTTC. It translates to CASSVGGDVHEQYF.

The rearrangement uses TRBV2 and TRBJ2-5, with D perhaps matching TRBD2 (5 bases). This CDR3 region has 12 residues. V lost 10 bases and J 7 bases, leaving 16 bases between the germline ends. Germline V gene sequence: CDR1 SNHLY, CDR2 FYNNEI. DNA of the CDR3: TGTGCCACCAGCACGGGGTTGGGGACCCAGTACTTC. Its protein product is CATSTGLGTQYF.

The chain combines TRBV19 with TRBJ2-1, with D possibly TRBD2 on 6 matching bases. The CDR3 is 15 residues long. The ends were cut back, 0 bases at V and 8 bases at J, with 14 bases in the middle. From germline, CDR1 is LNHDA and CDR2 SQIVND (reference sequence). Written as DNA, the CDR3 is TGTGCCAGTAGTATAGATGATAGCGGTAGGGATGAGCAGTTCTTC. Protein: CASSIDDSGRDEQFF.

The chain uses TRBV5-1 and TRBJ2-7, with TRBD2 matching 7 bases. CDR3 length: 13 amino acids. Germline-derived CDR1 and CDR2 are SGHRS and YFSETQ. After removal of 1 base from V and 6 bases from J, the junction contained 4 bases not matched to a gene. CDR3 region: CASSLPGRGEQYF. CDR3 coding DNA: TGCGCCAGCAGCTTGCCGGGGAGGGGCGAGCAGTACTTC.

On this clone itself: The junction does not match germline at one end; this may be a read error. J is TRBJ2-7 and V is TRBV10-3; 13 bases fit TRBD2. The CDR3 consists of 19 residues. In germline, CDR1 is ENHRY, CDR2 SYGVKD. This CDR3 is CATSITSGRAGGLSTEQYF. The CDR3 nucleotides are TGTGCCACCAGTATTACTAGCGGGAGGGCTGGGGGTCTTTCTACCGAGCAGTACTTC.

V gene TRBV19 combines with J gene TRBJ1-2, with 8 bases fitting TRBD1. Unmatched junction bases numbered 4, after V lost 4 bases and J lost 3 bases. The germline CDR1 and CDR2 sequences are LNHDA and SQIVND (reference sequence). The length of the CDR3 is 14 residues. CDR3 sequence (DNA): TGTGCCAGTAGTACCCCGGGACAGGACTATGGCTACACCTTC. It translates to CASSTPGQDYGYTF.

This clone showed up just once. J is TRBJ1-1 and V is TRBV28; no clear D. Germline assignment: CDR1 MDHEN and CDR2 SYDVKM. This CDR3 is built from 13 residues. Trimming removed 1 base from V and 11 bases from J, with 14 bases in between. CDR3 nucleotide sequence: TGTGCCAGCAGTTTATCAGTGGCCGCCCCGGCTTTCTTT. Translation: CASSLSVAAPAFF. The full variable domain, in which reference TRBV28 and TRBJ1-1 provide the parts outside the CDR3, is DVKVTQSSRYLVKRTGEKVFLECVQDMDHENMFWYRQDPGLGLRLIYFSYDVKMKEKGDIPEGYSVSREKKERFSLILESASTNQTSMYLCASSLSVAAPAFFGQGTRLTVV.

The chain carries TRBV13 and TRBJ2-2, with 8 bases fitting TRBD1. J lost 7 bases, V lost 5 bases, and 9 bases had no gene match. The V gene's germline CDR1 is PRHDT and CDR2 FYEKMQ (reference sequence). CDR3 length: 15 residues. The CDR3 loop reads CASSPRTGLGGELFF. The CDR3 nucleotides read TGTGCCAGCAGCCCTCGGACAGGGTTAGGCGGGGAGCTGTTTTTT.

The V call is TRBV28, the J call TRBJ1-1; maybe TRBD1 (6 bases). This CDR3 region has 12 residues. V lost 3 bases and J lost 10, with 12 bases in between. Germline V gene lookup returns CDR1 MDHEN and CDR2 SYDVKM. CDR3 in amino acids: CASSFLGARAFF. The CDR3 DNA follows: TGTGCCAGCAGTTTTTTGGGGGCGCGAGCTTTCTTT. Combining the CDR3 with reference TRBV28 and TRBJ1-1 gives the whole variable domain DVKVTQSSRYLVKRTGEKVFLECVQDMDHENMFWYRQDPGLGLRLIYFSYDVKMKEKGDIPEGYSVSREKKERFSLILESASTNQTSMYLCASSFLGARAFFGQGTRLTVV.

The V and J genes are TRBV7-3 and TRBJ2-1, with no clear D. The germline V gene encodes CDR1 SGHTA and CDR2 FQGTGA. Between the trimmed V and J ends, which lost 2 bases and 1 base, there was a span of 9 bases. The CDR3 extends over 15 amino acids. CDR3 loop: CASSLAIRSYNEQFF. DNA of the CDR3: TGTGCCAGCAGCTTAGCTATTCGATCCTACAATGAGCAGTTCTTC. Full variable domain (outside the CDR3, taken from reference TRBV7-3 and TRBJ2-1): GAGVSQTPSNKVTEKGKYVELRCDPISGHTALYWYRQSLGQGPEFLIYFQGTGAADDSGLPNDRFFAVRPEGSVSTLKIQRTERGDSAVYLCASSLAIRSYNEQFFGPGTRLTVL.

V and J are TRBV11-1 and TRBJ2-2, with a possible D match to TRBD2 (5 bases). The CDR3 consists of 16 residues. The germline CDR1 and CDR2 sequences are SGHAT and FQDESV (reference sequence). V was shortened by 1 base and J by 5 bases, with 14 bases between the two germline ends. The CDR3 loop is CASSLGRALPTGELFF. The CDR3 DNA reads TGTGCCAGCAGCTTAGGGCGGGCCCTCCCGACCGGGGAGCTGTTTTTT.

This rearrangement joins TRBV11-3 to TRBJ1-3; no firm D call. With 4 bases removed from V and 1 base from J, the gap between germline ends came to 5 bases. The germline gives CDR1 SGHNT, CDR2 YENEEA. The CDR3 is 13 residues long. CDR3 bases: TGTGCCAGCAGCTCGGGGTCTGGAAACACCATATATTTT. Translated: CASSSGSGNTIYF.

V is TRBV19 and J is TRBJ1-5; TRBD1 aligns across 8 bases. CDR3 size: 18 residues. In germline, CDR1 is LNHDA, CDR2 SQIVND (reference sequence). The V gene end was trimmed by 4 bases and the J gene end by 0 bases; junction bases not matched to a gene: 11. The CDR3 spells CASSSDDRGTYSNQPQHF. CDR3 sequence (DNA): TGTGCCAGTAGTAGTGACGACAGGGGAACTTATAGCAATCAGCCCCAGCATTTT.

The CDR3 is CASSVVPNSYNEQFF. CDR3 bases: TGTGCCAGCAGCGTAGTCCCAAACTCCTACAATGAGCAGTTCTTC. The chain carries TRBV9 and TRBJ2-1, with D uncertain. In germline, CDR1 is SGDLS, CDR2 YYNGEE. V was shortened by 0 bases and J by 0 bases, with 7 bases between the two germline ends. This CDR3 spans 15 amino acids.

This rearrangement joins TRBV19 to TRBJ2-1, with a possible D match to TRBD2 (6 bases). The CDR3 is 15 amino acids. Looked up from germline, CDR1 is LNHDA and CDR2 is SQIVND (reference sequence). Trimming took off 3 bases at V and 6 bases at J, with 15 bases between the two ends. CDR3 region: CASSISSAIGNEQFF. CDR3 DNA: TGTGCCAGTAGTATTTCTAGCGCCATCGGCAATGAGCAGTTCTTC.

The chain carries TRBV23-1 and TRBJ2-2, with TRBD1 identical over 9 bases. TRBV23-1 is classed as an ORF, of uncertain function. This CDR3 spans 15 amino acids. J was trimmed by 5 bases and V by 4 bases; bases with no gene match: 5. CDR3: CASSPGQGCTGELFF. Here the CDR3 DNA reads TGCGCCAGCAGTCCCGGACAGGGGTGTACCGGGGAGCTGTTTTTT.

The chain joins TRBV5-4 to TRBJ2-3, with TRBD2 identical over 10 bases. Germline V gene lookup returns CDR1 SGHNT and CDR2 YYREEE (reference sequence). J gave up 6 bases and V 3 bases, and 10 bases lay outside the gene matches. CDR3 length equals 16 residues. The CDR3 DNA is TGTGCCAGCAGCTCCGCCGGACTAGCGGTTTCGGATACGCAGTATTTT. Its protein product is CASSSAGLAVSDTQYF.

The chain employs TRBV18 and TRBJ1-2; D unresolved. Germline V gene lookup returns CDR1 KGHSH and CDR2 LQKENI. V dropped 3 bases and J dropped 4 bases, with 3 bases sitting between them. CDR3 length equals 11 residues. The CDR3 bases are TGTGCCAGCTCACCTAGCTATGGCTACACCTTC. As protein: CASSPSYGYTF.

This rearrangement joins TRBV19 to TRBJ2-1, with 7 bases identical to TRBD1. With 4 bases clipped from V and 5 bases from J, the junction kept 11 bases outside the gene matches. The CDR3 length is 16 residues. From germline, CDR1 is LNHDA and CDR2 SQIVND (reference sequence). The CDR3 reads CASSTKDRIVHNEQFF. As DNA, the CDR3 is TGTGCCAGTAGTACCAAGGACAGGATCGTCCACAATGAGCAGTTCTTC.

The DNA for the CDR3 is TGTGCCACCAGCGAGGGGGGGATGAACACTGAAGCTTTCTTT. This encodes CATSEGGMNTEAFF. V is TRBV15 and J is TRBJ1-1, with D possibly being TRBD1 (6 bases). With 5 bases removed from V and 0 bases from J, the gap between germline ends came to 10 bases. CDR3 length: 14 amino acids. Germline CDR1 reads LNHNV; CDR2 reads YYDKDF (reference sequence).

The CDR3 is CASSLGTGGNYGYTF. CDR3 coding DNA: TGTGCCAGCAGCTTAGGGACAGGGGGCAACTATGGCTACACCTTC. The rearrangement joins TRBV7-8 to TRBJ1-2; 11 bases are a match to TRBD1. The germline gives CDR1 SGHVS, CDR2 FQNEAQ. Losses at the gene ends were 1 base for V and 2 bases for J; bases not matched to a gene: 0. The CDR3 covers 15 residues.